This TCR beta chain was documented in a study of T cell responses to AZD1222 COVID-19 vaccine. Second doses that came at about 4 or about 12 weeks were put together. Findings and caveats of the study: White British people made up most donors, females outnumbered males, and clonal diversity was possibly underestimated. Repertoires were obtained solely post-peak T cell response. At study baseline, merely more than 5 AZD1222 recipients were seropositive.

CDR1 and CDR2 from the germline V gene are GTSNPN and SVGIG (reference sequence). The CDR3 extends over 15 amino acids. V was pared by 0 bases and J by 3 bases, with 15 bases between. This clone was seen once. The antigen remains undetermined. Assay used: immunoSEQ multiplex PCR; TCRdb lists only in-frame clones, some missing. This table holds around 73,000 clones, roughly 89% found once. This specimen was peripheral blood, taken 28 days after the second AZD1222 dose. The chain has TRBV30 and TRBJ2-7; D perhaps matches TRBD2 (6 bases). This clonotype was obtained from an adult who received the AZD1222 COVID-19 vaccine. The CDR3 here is CAWSVGRRDDYEQYV. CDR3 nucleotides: TGTGCCTGGAGTGTTGGGAGGCGGGATGACTACGAGCAGTACGTC.